This TCR beta chain was profiled in a study of T cells after yellow fever vaccination. Across the whole study: Fractions low in cell number were prepared with SMART-Seq v4 Ultra Low Input.

A few counts support this clonotype. Its antigen remains unidentified. V trimming: 6 bases; J trimming: 4 bases; junction bases outside the gene matches: 9. The CDR3 extends over 17 amino acids. TCRdb reprocessed the 5' RACE reads via MiXCR and lists one record per CDR3 protein. Here the sample spans 450,000 to 600,000 distinct CDR3 sequences, about 13% being singletons. Broader study findings: Peak timing came faster in the weaker secondary response, day 5 versus 15.

The chain employs TRBV12-3 or TRBV12-4 and TRBJ2-1; 13 bases fit TRBD2. This receptor was taken from a man aged 25 to 40 who received the YFV17D yellow fever vaccine. This material consisted of PBMCs, taken on the day of the yellow fever booster vaccination. The CDR3 DNA reads TGTGCCAGCAGAGGACTAGCGGGAGAGGGAATGTACAATGAGCAGTTCTTC. Its protein product is CASRGLAGEGMYNEQFF.